Reported below is one T cell receptor beta chain. Use of 60 Vbeta and 13 Jbeta primers characterized the PCR. The repertoire was sequenced with immunoSEQ multiplex PCR; TCRdb's copy has only in-frame clones and lacks some. The sample lists tens of thousands of clones, roughly three quarters seen once, with 3% to 4% in the top ten. The data originate from a study of cytomegalovirus exposure and HLA in healthy donors. Per germline, CDR1 SEHNR and CDR2 FQNEAQ (reference sequence). The V segment lost 3 bases and the J segment 2 bases; nucleotides outside the gene matches: 3. This CDR3 has 14 amino acids. The rearrangement links TRBV7-9 to TRBJ1-1; 7 nucleotides match TRBD1. This TCR was recovered from a woman between 40 and 55 years old in good health and CMV-seronegative. Sample: PBMCs. The CDR3: CASSFRTGNTEAFF. The CDR3 DNA is TGTGCCAGCAGCTTCAGGACAGGAAACACTGAAGCTTTCTTT.